This T cell receptor beta chain was found in a study of blood T cell repertoires in COVID-19. Study as a whole: Both acute and convalescent COVID-19 samples were obtained from the United States, Italy and Spain.

In the authors' workflow: Amplification of reference gene primers was used by the study to estimate nucleated cell counts. Profiling relied on immunoSEQ multiplex PCR, and the TCRdb table lists in-frame clones only, not all of them. That table is the source of V, J and clone size, and D and trimming were worked out from the DNA. The table lists some 180,000 clones, roughly 80% of them singletons. By share of the sample, this clone is medium-sized. The TCR sequence derives from a woman aged 60-75 years with COVID-19, enrolled during active disease. Specimen: peripheral blood.

The CDR3 spells CASSLDDNTDTQYF. The CDR3 DNA is TGTGCCAGCAGCTTGGACGACAACACAGATACGCAGTATTTT. The J gene is TRBJ2-3, the V gene TRBV5-4, with D hard to call. Germline loops: CDR1 SGHNT, CDR2 YYREEE (reference sequence). Between the trimmed V and J ends, which lost 0 bases and 2 bases, there was a span of 7 bases. The CDR3 has 14 amino acids.